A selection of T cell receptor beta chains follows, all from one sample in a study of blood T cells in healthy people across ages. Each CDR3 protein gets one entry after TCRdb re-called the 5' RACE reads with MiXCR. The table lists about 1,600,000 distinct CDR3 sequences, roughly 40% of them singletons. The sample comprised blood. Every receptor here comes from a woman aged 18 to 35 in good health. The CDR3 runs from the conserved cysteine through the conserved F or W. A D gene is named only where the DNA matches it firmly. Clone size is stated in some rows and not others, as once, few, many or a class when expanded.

DNA: TGTGCCAGCAGTTGCCGGGACAGACAGAGGGCTTTCTTT
CDR3: CASSCRDRQRAFF
size: .
J: TRBJ1-1
length: 13
D: TRBD1
V: TRBV12-3/TRBV12-4

DNA: TGTGCCAGCATCGGGGACAGGGGAAACATTCAGTACTTC
CDR3: CASIGDRGNIQYF
size: .
J: TRBJ2-4
length: 13
D: TRBD1
V: TRBV6-1

DNA: TGCAGCGTTGAAGGGGGGTCAGCAGGCAATGAGCAGTTCTTC
CDR3: CSVEGGSAGNEQFF
size: many
J: TRBJ2-1
length: 14
D: .
V: TRBV29-1

DNA: TGTGCCAGCAGCTTAGACCGGCGGTGGGGGCTTCTAGCAGATACGCAGTATTTT
CDR3: CASSLDRRWGLLADTQYF
size: once
J: TRBJ2-3
length: 18
D: .
V: TRBV11-2

DNA: TGTGCCAGCAGCTTAGAAGCCAGGGAGGGACAGTACTTC
CDR3: CASSLEAREGQYF
size: once
J: TRBJ2-7
length: 13
D: TRBD2
V: TRBV11-2

DNA: TGTGCCAGCAGTTCCCCGCCGGCTCTGGGGTCCCTTCAGTACTTC
CDR3: CASSSPPALGSLQYF
size: .
J: TRBJ2-7
length: 15
D: .
V: TRBV6-2/TRBV6-3

DNA: TGCGCCAGCACCCAGGGGGATAGCTCCTACGAGCAGTACTTC
CDR3: CASTQGDSSYEQYF
size: .
J: TRBJ2-7
length: 14
D: TRBD1
V: TRBV5-1

DNA: TGCAGTGCTAGGGACTGGACAGGGAAGGATGGCTACACCTTC
CDR3: CSARDWTGKDGYTF
size: .
J: TRBJ1-2
length: 14
D: TRBD1
V: TRBV20-1

DNA: TGTGCCATCAGTGAGGGACAGGGGGCGTCCAATGAGCAGTTCTTC
CDR3: CAISEGQGASNEQFF
size: .
J: TRBJ2-1
length: 15
D: TRBD1
V: TRBV10-3

DNA: TGTGCCAGCACCAGAGGGACAGGGAAGGTCCGAACTGAAGCTTTCTTT
CDR3: CASTRGTGKVRTEAFF
size: .
J: TRBJ1-1
length: 16
D: TRBD1
V: TRBV6-5

DNA: TGCGCCAGCAGCGCGCGTAGCGGGAGCAGCTACGAGCAGTACTTC
CDR3: CASSARSGSSYEQYF
size: few
J: TRBJ2-7
length: 15
D: TRBD2
V: TRBV4-1

DNA: TGTGCCAGCAGATGCCCCAGGGGGAGATATAACTATGGCTACACCTTC
CDR3: CASRCPRGRYNYGYTF
size: .
J: TRBJ1-2
length: 16
D: TRBD1
V: TRBV7-3

DNA: TGTGCCAGCAGCGTAGGACAGGAGTTCTACGAGCAGTACTTC
CDR3: CASSVGQEFYEQYF
size: few
J: TRBJ2-7
length: 14
D: .
V: TRBV9

DNA: TGTGCCAGCAGCCGGGGCCTTGGGGGAGAGACCCAGTACTTC
CDR3: CASSRGLGGETQYF
size: .
J: TRBJ2-5
length: 14
D: .
V: TRBV3-1

DNA: TGCAGCGTTGATACGGACAGGGGGGGACACGGGACTAATGAAAAACTGTTTTTT
CDR3: CSVDTDRGGHGTNEKLFF
size: once
J: TRBJ1-4
length: 18
D: TRBD1
V: TRBV29-1

DNA: TGTGCCAGCAGTTTCCAGGGCGAGCGTGAAAAACTGTTTTTT
CDR3: CASSFQGEREKLFF
size: .
J: TRBJ1-4
length: 14
D: .
V: TRBV27

DNA: TGCGCCAGCAGCTCCTCCCGCAGCCAAGAGACCCAGTACTTC
CDR3: CASSSSRSQETQYF
size: .
J: TRBJ2-5
length: 14
D: .
V: TRBV5-1

DNA: TGCAGTGCTAGACCCGTAGCGGGAGTTGGGGAGACCCAGTACTTC
CDR3: CSARPVAGVGETQYF
size: .
J: TRBJ2-5
length: 15
D: TRBD2
V: TRBV20-1

DNA: TGTGCCGGCATCAGGCGACCGACCCCTTACGAGCAGTACTTC
CDR3: CAGIRRPTPYEQYF
size: .
J: TRBJ2-7
length: 14
D: .
V: TRBV27

DNA: TGCAGTGCTAGACCGGACAGAACCTATAGCAATCAGCCCCAGCATTTT
CDR3: CSARPDRTYSNQPQHF
size: .
J: TRBJ1-5
length: 16
D: .
V: TRBV20-1

DNA: TGTGCCAGCAGTGAACCGGGCCTAACTATCAATCAGCCCCAGCATTTT
CDR3: CASSEPGLTINQPQHF
size: .
J: TRBJ1-5
length: 16
D: .
V: TRBV6-1

DNA: TGTGCCAGCAGCCCGCCTCCGGACTCATTGGGGGCAGATACGCAGTATTTT
CDR3: CASSPPPDSLGADTQYF
size: .
J: TRBJ2-3
length: 17
D: .
V: TRBV12-3/TRBV12-4

DNA: TGTGCCAGCAGCCGTCCCGGGACAGGGAGCTATGGCTACACCTTC
CDR3: CASSRPGTGSYGYTF
size: .
J: TRBJ1-2
length: 15
D: TRBD1
V: TRBV25-1

DNA: TGTGCCAGCAGCTTAGGCGGACAGAGCTCTGGGGCCAACGTCCTGACTTTC
CDR3: CASSLGGQSSGANVLTF
size: .
J: TRBJ2-6
length: 17
D: .
V: TRBV7-8

DNA: TGCAGCGTTGGGATAGGTAGCACAGATACGCAGTATTTT
CDR3: CSVGIGSTDTQYF
size: once
J: TRBJ2-3
length: 13
D: .
V: TRBV29-1

DNA: TGTGCCAGCAGCCAAGTACCAGGAAACCTCGGCAATGAGCAGTTCTTC
CDR3: CASSQVPGNLGNEQFF
size: few
J: TRBJ2-1
length: 16
D: .
V: TRBV4-2

DNA: TGTGCCAGCAGCTTCCCCGGGGAGGCATACAATGAGCAGTTCTTC
CDR3: CASSFPGEAYNEQFF
size: .
J: TRBJ2-1
length: 15
D: .
V: TRBV7-2

DNA: TGTGCCAGCACCTCGGTGGGGTTGTACGAGCAGTACTTC
CDR3: CASTSVGLYEQYF
size: few
J: TRBJ2-7
length: 13
D: .
V: TRBV6-2/TRBV6-3

DNA: TGCGCCAGCAGCCATAGAGGTACAGGGGCCTATGGCTACACCTTC
CDR3: CASSHRGTGAYGYTF
size: few
J: TRBJ1-2
length: 15
D: TRBD1
V: TRBV4-1

DNA: TGTGCCAGCTCACCACCGTTGACTACGGGCGAGCAGTACTTC
CDR3: CASSPPLTTGEQYF
size: .
J: TRBJ2-7
length: 14
D: .
V: TRBV18

DNA: TGCGCCAGCAGCCCCCTGCCGACTAGCGGGGGCCGCAATGAGCAGTACTTC
CDR3: CASSPLPTSGGRNEQYF
size: .
J: TRBJ2-5
length: 17
D: TRBD2
V: TRBV5-1

DNA: TGTGCCTGGAGTCTAGGAGGGGCCTATGGCTACACCTTC
CDR3: CAWSLGGAYGYTF
size: few
J: TRBJ1-2
length: 13
D: .
V: TRBV30

DNA: TGTGCTAGCAGCCAAGATGATGGGGCGTACAATGAGCAGTTCTTC
CDR3: CASSQDDGAYNEQFF
size: .
J: TRBJ2-1
length: 15
D: .
V: TRBV3-1

DNA: TGCAGTGCCGCCAATCGCCGCGGGGGGGCGTCCGGGGAGCTGTTTTTT
CDR3: CSAANRRGGASGELFF
size: few
J: TRBJ2-2
length: 16
D: TRBD2
V: TRBV20-1